This T cell receptor (beta chain) was recovered during a study of blood T cell repertoires in COVID-19. Study-wide background: Collection of acute and convalescent COVID-19 samples took place in the United States, Italy and Spain. T cells, B-cell-depleted T cells, or PBMCs supplied cDNA or gDNA.

Clones were sequenced by immunoSEQ multiplex PCR, and TCRdb holds only the in-frame ones, with some missing. The table lists 200,000 or so clones, 80% of them singletons. Assignments of participants to cohorts depended upon their own reported clinical history. The junction had 12 bases not matched to a gene; V was cut back by 5 bases and J by 4 bases. Germline CDR1 is SEHNR and CDR2 is FQNEAQ (reference sequence). This CDR3 has 17 residues. The sequence derives from a woman in her forties with acute COVID-19. This chain links TRBV7-9 with TRBJ2-1, with 9 positions matching TRBD1. The sequenced sample was PBMCs or T cells enriched from blood (not recorded which). CDR3: CASSHISGTGIYNEQFF. The CDR3 DNA is TGTGCCAGCAGCCATATCTCCGGGACAGGGATATACAATGAGCAGTTCTTC.